This TCR beta chain was retrieved from a study of T cell changes during pregnancy in multiple sclerosis. Method: immunoSEQ multiplex PCR; TCRdb's copy keeps in-frame clones and lacks some. The sample has 50,000 to 70,000 clones, around 91% seen once; the top ten hold about 2.2%. The CDR3 has 14 residues. From germline, CDR1 is MNHEY and CDR2 SVGAGI. J was trimmed by 7 bases and V by 6 bases; bases with no gene match: 4. The sequence derives from a female donor in good health, enrolled as a control in a pregnancy study. The chain carries TRBV6-5 and TRBJ1-6, with TRBD1 matching over 9 bases. Sequenced here: peripheral blood, sampled in the third trimester of pregnancy. CDR3 DNA: TGTGCCAGCAGGGGGACAGGGAGCAATTCACCCCTCCACTTT. This sequence encodes CASRGTGSNSPLHF.